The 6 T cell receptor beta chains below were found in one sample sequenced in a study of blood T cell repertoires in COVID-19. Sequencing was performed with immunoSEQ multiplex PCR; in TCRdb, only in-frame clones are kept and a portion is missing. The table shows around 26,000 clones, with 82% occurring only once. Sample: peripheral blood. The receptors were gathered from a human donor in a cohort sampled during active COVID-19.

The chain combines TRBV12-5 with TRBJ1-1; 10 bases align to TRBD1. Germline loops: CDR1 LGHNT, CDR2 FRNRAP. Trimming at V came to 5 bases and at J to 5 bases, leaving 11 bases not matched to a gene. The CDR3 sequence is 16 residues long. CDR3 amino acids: CASGTGQGVRGTEAFF. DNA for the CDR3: TGTGCTAGTGGTACCGGACAGGGGGTGAGGGGAACTGAAGCTTTCTTT.

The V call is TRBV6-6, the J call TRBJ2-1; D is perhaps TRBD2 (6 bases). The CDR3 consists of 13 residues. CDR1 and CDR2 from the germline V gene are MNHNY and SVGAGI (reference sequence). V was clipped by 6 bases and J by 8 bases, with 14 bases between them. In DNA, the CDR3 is TGTGCCAGCAGGCGGGGACCACAATATGAGCAGTTCTTC. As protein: CASRRGPQYEQFF.

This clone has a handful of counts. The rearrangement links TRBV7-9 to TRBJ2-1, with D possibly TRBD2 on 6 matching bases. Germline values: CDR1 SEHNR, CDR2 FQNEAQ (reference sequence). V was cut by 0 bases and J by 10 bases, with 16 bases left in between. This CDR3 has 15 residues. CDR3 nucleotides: TGTGCCAGCAGCTTAGCGCGGGCTAGCGCGAGGGAGCAGTTCTTC. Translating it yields CASSLARASAREQFF. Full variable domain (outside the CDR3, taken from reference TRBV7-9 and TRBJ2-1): DTGVSQNPRHKITKRGQNVTFRCDPISEHNRLYWYRQTLGQGPEFLTYFQNEAQLEKSRLLSDRFSAERPKGSFSTLEIQRTEQGDSAMYLCASSLARASAREQFFGPGTRLTVL.

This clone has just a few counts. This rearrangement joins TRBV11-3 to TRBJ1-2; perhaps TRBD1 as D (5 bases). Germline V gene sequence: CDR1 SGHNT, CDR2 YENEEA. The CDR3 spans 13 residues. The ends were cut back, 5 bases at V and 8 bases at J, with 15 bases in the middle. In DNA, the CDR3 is TGTGCCAGCAGCCGCGGCGGGACCAGAGGCTACACCTTC. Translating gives CASSRGGTRGYTF.

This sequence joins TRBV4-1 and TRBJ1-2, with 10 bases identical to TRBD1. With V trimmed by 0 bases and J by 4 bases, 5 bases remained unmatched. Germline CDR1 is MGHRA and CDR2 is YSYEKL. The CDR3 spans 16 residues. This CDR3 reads CASSQELGTGAYGYTF. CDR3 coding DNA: TGCGCCAGCAGCCAAGAGCTCGGGACAGGGGCCTATGGCTACACCTTC.

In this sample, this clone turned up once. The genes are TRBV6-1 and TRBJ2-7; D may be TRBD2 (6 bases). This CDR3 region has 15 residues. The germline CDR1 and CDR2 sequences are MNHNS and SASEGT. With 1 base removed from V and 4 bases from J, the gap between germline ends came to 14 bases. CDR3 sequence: CASSEVGGANYEQYF. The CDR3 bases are TGTGCCAGCAGTGAAGTTGGAGGGGCCAATTACGAGCAGTACTTC.